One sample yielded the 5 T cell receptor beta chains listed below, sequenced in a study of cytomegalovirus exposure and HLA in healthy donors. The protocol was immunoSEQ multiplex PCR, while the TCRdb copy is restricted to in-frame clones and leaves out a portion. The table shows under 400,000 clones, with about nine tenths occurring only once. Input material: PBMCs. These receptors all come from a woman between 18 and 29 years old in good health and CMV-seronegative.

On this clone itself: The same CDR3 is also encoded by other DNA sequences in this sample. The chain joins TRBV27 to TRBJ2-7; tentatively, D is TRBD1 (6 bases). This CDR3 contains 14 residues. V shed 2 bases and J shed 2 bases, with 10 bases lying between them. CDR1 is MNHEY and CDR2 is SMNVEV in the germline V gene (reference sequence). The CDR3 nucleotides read TGTGCCAGCAGTTTAGCCAGGGGCCCCTACGAGCAGTACTTC. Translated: CASSLARGPYEQYF.

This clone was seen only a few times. The DNA for the CDR3 is TGTGCCAGTAGTATACAGGGAAGTAATTCACCCCTCCACTTT. It codes for CASSIQGSNSPLHF. V gene TRBV19 combines with J gene TRBJ1-6; possible D gene TRBD1, 5 bases. Trimming shortened V by 2 bases and J by 6 bases, and 8 bases separated the two germline ends. The length of the CDR3 is 14 residues. Germline V gene lookup returns CDR1 LNHDA and CDR2 SQIVND (reference sequence). Full variable domain (remainder filled in from reference TRBV19 and TRBJ1-6): DGGITQSPKYLFRKEGQNVTLSCEQNLNHDAMYWYRQDPGQGLRLIYYSQIVNDFQKGDIAEGYSVSREKKESFPLTVTSAQKNPTAFYLCASSIQGSNSPLHFGNGTRLTVT.

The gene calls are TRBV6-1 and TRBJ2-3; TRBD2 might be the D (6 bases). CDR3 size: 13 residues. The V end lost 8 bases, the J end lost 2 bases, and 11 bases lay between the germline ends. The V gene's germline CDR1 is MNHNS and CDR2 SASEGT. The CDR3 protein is CASRDFYTDTQYF. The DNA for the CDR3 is TGTGCCAGCCGGGACTTTTACACAGATACGCAGTATTTT.

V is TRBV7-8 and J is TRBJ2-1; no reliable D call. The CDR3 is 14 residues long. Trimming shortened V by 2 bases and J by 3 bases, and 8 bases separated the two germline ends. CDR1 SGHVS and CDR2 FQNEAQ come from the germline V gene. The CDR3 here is CASSLLTNYNEQFF. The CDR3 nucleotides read TGTGCCAGCAGCTTATTGACAAACTACAATGAGCAGTTCTTC.

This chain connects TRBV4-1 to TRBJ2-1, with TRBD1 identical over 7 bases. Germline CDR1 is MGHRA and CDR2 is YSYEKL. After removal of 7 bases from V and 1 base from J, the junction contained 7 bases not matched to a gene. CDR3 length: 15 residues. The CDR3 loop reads CASNPTGLSYNEQFF. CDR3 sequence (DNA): TGCGCCAGCAACCCGACAGGGTTGTCCTACAATGAGCAGTTCTTC.